This TCR beta chain comes out of a study of blood T cell repertoires in COVID-19. Study in general: PBMCs, B-cell-depleted T cells, or T cells were the source of the cDNA or gDNA that made up the material.

V lost 0 bases, J lost 5 bases, and 10 bases stayed unmatched. Germline CDR1 and CDR2: LGHDT and YNNKEL (reference sequence). The CDR3 runs 18 residues. In the authors' methods: Amplification from reference gene primers served as the basis for estimated nucleated cell counts. Clones were read by immunoSEQ multiplex PCR, and TCRdb kept only the in-frame ones, dropping some. That table is the source of V, J and clone size, and D and trimming were worked out from the DNA. The profile shows about 84,000 clones, around 88% of them singletons. This clonotype was obtained from an older man with active or convalescent COVID-19. The J gene is TRBJ2-5, the V gene TRBV3-1 (or the pseudogene TRBV3-2); 12 bases align to TRBD2. The sample comprised peripheral blood. The CDR3 sequence: CASSQEGRLAGAQETQYF. CDR3 DNA: TGTGCCAGCAGCCAAGAAGGTCGACTAGCGGGGGCTCAGGAGACCCAGTACTTC.